A single sample is the source of the 27 T cell receptor beta chains below, sequenced in a study of OX40 agonist ivuxolimab in advanced cancers. Sequencing used immunoSEQ multiplex PCR; TCRdb keeps in-frame clones, though not all of them. In the table there are approximately 79,000 clones, approximately 90% of which are singletons. The sequencing used CD4+ or CD8+ T cells sorted from blood, collected in a trial of the OX40 agonist ivuxolimab. These receptors all stem from an adult with an advanced solid tumor such as melanoma, head and neck, liver or kidney cancer.

The gene calls are TRBV23-1 and TRBJ1-3; 8 nucleotides match TRBD1. TRBV23-1 is an ORF, and what it does is uncertain. The CDR3 runs 18 residues. J lost 1 base, V lost 2 bases, and 10 bases had no gene match. The CDR3: CASSQTPRDRGSGNTIYF. The CDR3 DNA reads TGCGCCAGCAGTCAAACCCCACGAGACAGGGGATCTGGAAACACCATATATTTT.

CDR3 coding DNA: TGTGCCAGCAAGAGGGCAACAAATCAACAGGGTTATGGTGAAAAACTGTTTTTT. Translating it yields CASKRATNQQGYGEKLFF. The V call is TRBV7-2, the J call TRBJ1-4; D possibly corresponds to TRBD1 (6 bases). The CDR3 covers 18 residues. CDR1 is SGHTA and CDR2 is FQGNSA in the germline V gene. Trimming removed 7 bases at V and 7 bases at J, with 28 bases between.

The J gene is TRBJ2-7, the V gene TRBV4-1; the D gene is possibly TRBD2 (6 bases). V was trimmed by 0 bases and J by 2 bases, leaving 17 bases between them. Germline CDR1 is MGHRA and CDR2 is YSYEKL. This CDR3 spans 17 amino acids. CDR3 bases: TGCGCCAGCAGCCAAGAGGGGGGATCCGGGACCCCCTACGAGCAGTACTTC. Translated: CASSQEGGSGTPYEQYF.

The genes are TRBV2 and TRBJ1-1; the D gene is possibly TRBD1 (6 bases). Trimming removed 6 bases at V and 1 base at J, with 12 bases between. There are 14 residues in the CDR3. Germline V CDR1 and CDR2: SNHLY, FYNNEI. The CDR3 region is CASSSTGANTEAFF. CDR3 in DNA: TGTGCCAGCAGCTCGACAGGAGCGAACACTGAAGCTTTCTTT.

Worth noting for this clone: Other DNA sequences in the sample encode the same CDR3. The chain joins TRBV7-2 to TRBJ2-1, with 8 bases lining up with TRBD2. The CDR3 contains 14 residues. After removal of 5 bases from V and 5 bases from J, the junction contained 5 bases not matched to a gene. The germline V gene has CDR1 SGHTA and CDR2 FQGNSA. The CDR3 DNA is TGTGCCAGCAGCCCGGGACTAGGGAACAATGAGCAGTTCTTC. This encodes CASSPGLGNNEQFF. The complete variable domain, with remaining parts taken from reference TRBV7-2 and TRBJ2-1, reads GAGVSQSPSNKVTEKGKDVELRCDPISGHTALYWYRQSLGQGLEFLIYFQGNSAPDKSGLPSDRFSAERTGGSVSTLTIQRTQQEDSAVYLCASSPGLGNNEQFFGPGTRLTVL.

V usage is TRBV7-9 and J usage is TRBJ2-7; no definite D call. CDR1 is SEHNR, CDR2 FQNEAQ, per germline (reference sequence). The CDR3 has 13 residues. Trimming took off 1 base at V and 5 bases at J, with 9 bases between the two ends. The CDR3 DNA sequence: TGTGCCAGCAGCTTAGTACCCAGCCACGAGCAGTACTTC. Its translation: CASSLVPSHEQYF. The variable domain in full, completed from reference TRBV7-9 and TRBJ2-7, reads DTGVSQNPRHKITKRGQNVTFRCDPISEHNRLYWYRQTLGQGPEFLTYFQNEAQLEKSRLLSDRFSAERPKGSFSTLEIQRTEQGDSAMYLCASSLVPSHEQYFGPGTRLTVT.

The J gene is TRBJ2-3, the V gene TRBV19; 14 bases match TRBD2. CDR1 is LNHDA and CDR2 is SQIVND in the germline V gene (reference sequence). V lost 8 bases to trimming and J lost 6 bases; unmatched junction nucleotides: 16. The CDR3 sequence is 18 residues long. CDR3 coding DNA: TGTGCCAGTCTCCCCTCCGTGGGACTAGCGGGAGCGACGGATACGCAGTATTTT. Its protein is CASLPSVGLAGATDTQYF.

The J gene is TRBJ2-5, the V gene TRBV5-6; 8 nucleotides line up with TRBD1. Germline CDR1 is SGHDT and CDR2 is YYEEEE. The CDR3 loop spans 15 amino acids. Losses at the gene ends were 4 bases for V and 5 bases for J; bases not matched to a gene: 10. CDR3 nucleotide sequence: TGTGCCAGCAGCGCCTCAGGGGGCTTGGTGGAGACCCAGTACTTC. Protein product: CASSASGGLVETQYF. The whole variable domain, filled in from reference TRBV5-6 and TRBJ2-5, reads DAGVTQSPTHLIKTRGQQVTLRCSPKSGHDTVSWYQQALGQGPQFIFQYYEEEERQRGNFPDRFSGHQFPNYSSELNVNALLLGDSALYLCASSASGGLVETQYFGPGTRLLVL.

The chain couples TRBV19 to TRBJ2-5; no firm D call. The CDR3 consists of 13 residues. The ends were cut back, 4 bases at V and 9 bases at J, with 15 bases in the middle. Germline V gives CDR1 LNHDA, CDR2 SQIVND (reference sequence). CDR3 protein: CASSSLRAQAQYF. DNA for the CDR3: TGTGCCAGTAGTAGCCTCCGGGCCCAGGCCCAGTACTTC.

A single count supports this clone. The chain combines TRBV5-1 with TRBJ2-3; D gene unclear. This CDR3 has 14 amino acids. Germline loops: CDR1 SGHRS, CDR2 YFSETQ. Trimming stripped 5 bases from V and 4 bases from J, with 14 bases between. CDR3 region: CASRQRGNSDTQYF. The CDR3 DNA reads TGCGCCAGCAGACAACGAGGCAACTCAGATACGCAGTATTTT.

The chain uses TRBV6-6 and TRBJ2-3, with 9 nucleotides matching TRBD1. The germline gives CDR1 MNHNY, CDR2 SVGAGI (reference sequence). V lost 6 bases to trimming and J lost 15 bases; unmatched junction nucleotides: 7. The CDR3 extends over 11 amino acids. The CDR3 DNA sequence: TGTGCCAGCAGCCAGGGACAGGGCGTATATTTT. Translating it yields CASSQGQGVYF.

The chain uses TRBV4-3 and TRBJ2-3; 13 nucleotides agree with TRBD2. This CDR3 comprises 18 residues. Losses at the gene ends were 4 bases for V and 0 bases for J; bases not matched to a gene: 7. Germline values: CDR1 LGHNA, CDR2 YSLEER. The CDR3 reads CASSLGLAGVTSTDTQYF. The CDR3 DNA follows: TGCGCCAGCAGCCTTGGACTAGCGGGAGTCACTAGCACAGATACGCAGTATTTT.

The chain is built from TRBV4-2 and TRBJ2-3; 8 nucleotides agree with TRBD2. The ends lost 1 base at V and 2 bases at J; junction bases unmatched: 8. There are 17 residues in the CDR3. Germline V gives CDR1 LGHNA, CDR2 YNFKEQ. The CDR3 protein is CASSQAAAGDLTDTQYF. The CDR3 nucleotides are TGTGCCAGCAGCCAAGCGGCAGCGGGGGACCTCACAGATACGCAGTATTTT.

This chain uses TRBV5-4 with TRBJ2-3, with TRBD2 identical over 10 bases. CDR3 length: 15 residues. Trimming cost V 0 bases and J 6 bases; bases outside gene matches: 4. The germline V gene encodes CDR1 SGHNT and CDR2 YYREEE (reference sequence). The CDR3 sequence is CASSLVASGSDTQYF. The CDR3 region has the DNA TGTGCCAGCAGCTTGGTGGCTAGCGGGAGTGATACGCAGTATTTT. Based on the CDR3 plus reference TRBV5-4 and TRBJ2-3, the full variable domain is ETGVTQSPTHLIKTRGQQVTLRCSSQSGHNTVSWYQQALGQGPQFIFQYYREEENGRGNFPPRFSGLQFPNYSSELNVNALELDDSALYLCASSLVASGSDTQYFGPGTRLTVL.

The chain recombines TRBV6-6 with TRBJ2-5; D is ambiguous. The CDR3 runs 14 residues. Germline CDR1 is MNHNY and CDR2 is SVGAGI (reference sequence). Trimming left V 7 bases short and J 0 bases short, with 12 bases between. CDR3 nucleotides: TGTGCCAGCAAAGTTAGTGGGTACCAAGAGACCCAGTACTTC. Amino acids: CASKVSGYQETQYF.

In its sample, this clone was seen once. The J gene is TRBJ1-6, the V gene TRBV5-6; 10 positions agree with TRBD1. CDR1 and CDR2 from the germline V gene are SGHDT and YYEEEE. This CDR3 contains 15 residues. V lost 5 bases, J lost 7 bases, and 6 bases stayed unmatched. For the CDR3, the DNA is TGTGCCAGCAGACGGCGGGACAGGGGAAATTCACCCCTCCACTTT. It yields the protein CASRRRDRGNSPLHF.

This chain uses TRBV7-9 with TRBJ2-7, with TRBD1 matching 11 bases. The CDR3 length is 16 residues. The V gene's germline CDR1 is SEHNR and CDR2 FQNEAQ (reference sequence). With V trimmed by 1 base and J by 4 bases, 6 bases remained unmatched. CDR3 region: CASSLDPGQGGYEQYF. CDR3 bases: TGTGCCAGCAGCTTAGACCCGGGACAGGGGGGGTACGAGCAGTACTTC.

This clone was counted a single time. The chain is built from TRBV19 and TRBJ2-3, with unresolved D. Deletions cut 3 bases from V and 6 bases from J, with 13 bases between. From germline, CDR1 is LNHDA and CDR2 SQIVND (reference sequence). The CDR3 totals 14 residues. For the CDR3, the DNA is TGTGCCAGTAGTATCCAACCGATACGGGATACGCAGTATTTT. This sequence encodes CASSIQPIRDTQYF.

In DNA, the CDR3 is TGTGCCAGCTCACCTCGCAGGGACAAAGGGGAGCAGTACTTC. This codes for CASSPRRDKGEQYF. The V and J genes are TRBV18 and TRBJ2-7, with D possibly matching TRBD1 (6 bases). V lost 3 bases and J lost 7, with 16 bases in between. This CDR3 spans 14 amino acids. Germline-derived CDR1 and CDR2 are KGHSH and LQKENI. Combining the CDR3 with reference TRBV18 and TRBJ2-7 gives the whole variable domain NAGVMQNPRHLVRRRGQEARLRCSPMKGHSHVYWYRQLPEEGLKFMVYLQKENIIDESGMPKERFSAEFPKEGPSILRIQQVVRGDSAAYFCASSPRRDKGEQYFGPGTRLTVT.

The chain is built from TRBV7-2 and TRBJ2-1; 9 positions agree with TRBD1. CDR1 and CDR2 (germline): SGHTA, FQGNSA. This CDR3 spans 16 amino acids. Trimming at V came to 2 bases and at J to 6 bases, leaving 8 bases not matched to a gene. CDR3 sequence: CASSLSSGTGSNEQFF. CDR3 DNA: TGTGCCAGCAGCTTAAGTTCCGGGACAGGGAGCAATGAGCAGTTCTTC. The complete variable domain, with remaining parts taken from reference TRBV7-2 and TRBJ2-1, reads GAGVSQSPSNKVTEKGKDVELRCDPISGHTALYWYRQSLGQGLEFLIYFQGNSAPDKSGLPSDRFSAERTGGSVSTLTIQRTQQEDSAVYLCASSLSSGTGSNEQFFGPGTRLTVL.

This clone was recorded once. The chain has TRBV19 and TRBJ1-5; D is perhaps TRBD1 (5 bases). The CDR3 has 15 amino acids. Germline values: CDR1 LNHDA, CDR2 SQIVND (reference sequence). The germline V and J ends were trimmed by 9 bases and 0 bases, with 15 bases remaining between them. The CDR3 nucleotides read TGTGCCAGCACCCCACGGCAGGGTAGCAATCAGCCCCAGCATTTT. As protein: CASTPRQGSNQPQHF.

This sequence joins TRBV6-4 and TRBJ2-2; 9 positions match TRBD1. Germline CDR1 and CDR2: MRHNA and SNTAGT. V was clipped by 9 bases and J by 3 bases; unmatched bases: 5. CDR3 length: 14 residues. The CDR3 sequence is CARFRDRDTGELFF. CDR3 in DNA: TGTGCCAGGTTTCGGGACAGGGACACCGGGGAGCTGTTTTTT.

The rearrangement joins TRBV12-5 to TRBJ2-7; no clear D gene. The CDR3 loop spans 15 amino acids. CDR1 and CDR2 (germline): LGHNT, FRNRAP. V shed 0 bases and J shed 0 bases, with 9 bases lying between them. CDR3 DNA sequence: TGTGCTAGTGGTTTGGTAGGCAGGAGCTCCTACGAGCAGTACTTC. This translates into CASGLVGRSSYEQYF. Filled out from reference TRBV12-5 and TRBJ2-7, the complete variable domain reads DARVTQTPRHKVTEMGQEVTMRCQPILGHNTVFWYRQTMMQGLELLAYFRNRAPLDDSGMPKDRFSAEMPDATLATLKIQPSEPRDSAVYFCASGLVGRSSYEQYFGPGTRLTVT.

This clone appeared a single time. V is TRBV13 and J is TRBJ2-7; D may match TRBD1 or TRBD2 (5 bases each). This CDR3 has 15 amino acids. V was shortened by 5 bases and J by 2 bases, with 16 bases between the two germline ends. Germline-derived CDR1 and CDR2 are PRHDT and FYEKMQ (reference sequence). CDR3: CASSPFGTVTYEQYF. The CDR3, as DNA: TGTGCCAGCAGCCCCTTCGGGACGGTAACCTACGAGCAGTACTTC.

DNA of the CDR3: TGCGCCAGCAGCTCGTCGGGACTCCGCACAGATACGCAGTATTTT. Encoded protein: CASSSSGLRTDTQYF. This sequence joins TRBV5-1 and TRBJ2-3, with TRBD2 as a possible D gene (6 bases). V was trimmed by 3 bases and J by 1 base, leaving 12 bases between them. CDR3 length: 15 amino acids. Germline V gives CDR1 SGHRS, CDR2 YFSETQ.

J is TRBJ2-6 and V is TRBV28; weak D call: TRBD1 (5 bases). This CDR3 has 15 amino acids. Germline V gene sequence: CDR1 MDHEN, CDR2 SYDVKM. The V end was cut by 5 bases, the J end by 4 bases, with 12 bases between. For the CDR3, the DNA is TGTGCCAGCAGTCCCTCAGGGTCAGGGGCCAACGTCCTGACTTTC. The encoded protein is CASSPSGSGANVLTF.

The gene calls are TRBV7-9 and TRBJ2-1; either TRBD1 or TRBD2 may fit D (5 bases each). V was cut by 2 bases and J by 3 bases, with 11 bases left in between. The germline CDR1 and CDR2 sequences are SEHNR and FQNEAQ (reference sequence). This CDR3 has 15 amino acids. CDR3 DNA: TGTGCCAGCAGCTTAAGAGGGGCGGGCTACAATGAGCAGTTCTTC. It translates to CASSLRGAGYNEQFF.